This T cell receptor beta chain comes out of a study of shared clonotypes between healthy human individuals. Using immunoSEQ multiplex PCR, the repertoire was profiled, and TCRdb retains in-frame clones only, with some absent. The sample carries 2 million to 3 million clones, approximately 93% recorded once. J gave up 2 bases and V 4 bases, and 3 bases lay outside the gene matches. CDR3 length equals 15 residues. Germline values: CDR1 SGHRS, CDR2 YFSETQ. Sequencing was carried out using naive CD4+ T cells from PBMCs. Subset noted: CD45RA+ positively selected. The chain couples TRBV5-1 to TRBJ2-3; 11 nucleotides align to TRBD2. This receptor was identified in a man younger than 35 in good health. Some clones in this sample may be carry-over from other donors' samples. The DNA of the CDR3 is TGCGCCAGCAGCCAACTAGCGGGGGTCACAGATACGCAGTATTTT. Residues: CASSQLAGVTDTQYF.